The rows below give T cell receptor beta chains drawn from one sample of a study of shared clonotypes between healthy human individuals. Using immunoSEQ multiplex PCR, the repertoire was profiled, and TCRdb retains in-frame clones only, with some absent. The profile covers about 680,000 clones, with about 91% appearing a single time and more than 20% taken by the ten largest. Sequenced material: naive CD8+ T cells sorted from blood. These receptors were taken from a man younger than 40 in good health. Each CDR3 is given with its conserved first and last residue. The D gene is left open where the match is weak. Clone size, where shown, is once, few, many, or a class for clones that have expanded.

clone size: .; V gene: TRBV11-2; J gene: TRBJ2-5; D gene: TRBD1; CDR3 DNA: TGTGCCAGCAGCTCAATCGGGACAGGGGGCCGGGAGACCCAGTACTTC; CDR3 protein: CASSSIGTGGRETQYF
clone size: .; V gene: TRBV28; J gene: TRBJ2-2; D gene: TRBD2; CDR3 DNA: TGTGCCAGCAGCCCGGGACTAGCGAACACCGGGGAGCTGTTTTTT; CDR3 protein: CASSPGLANTGELFF
clone size: .; V gene: TRBV7-9; J gene: TRBJ2-1; D gene: TRBD1; CDR3 DNA: TGTGCCAGCAGCCCGGACAGGGGGACGGTTAACAATGAGCAGTTCTTC; CDR3 protein: CASSPDRGTVNNEQFF
clone size: .; V gene: TRBV6-5; J gene: TRBJ2-3; D gene: .; CDR3 DNA: TGTGCCACCCTAAGCCGGGATACGCAGTATTTT; CDR3 protein: CATLSRDTQYF
clone size: .; V gene: TRBV5-1; J gene: TRBJ2-7; D gene: TRBD2; CDR3 DNA: TGCGCCAGCAGCTTTCTAGCGGGGTCCTACGAGCAGTACTTC; CDR3 protein: CASSFLAGSYEQYF
clone size: .; V gene: TRBV27; J gene: TRBJ2-1; D gene: TRBD2; CDR3 DNA: TGTGCCAGTTCACTAGCGGGAGATGGTTACAATGAGCAGTTCTTC; CDR3 protein: CASSLAGDGYNEQFF
clone size: once; V gene: TRBV5-1; J gene: TRBJ2-7; D gene: .; CDR3 DNA: TGCGCCAGCAGCTTGGGGACGGAGTTAAACGAGCAGTACTTC; CDR3 protein: CASSLGTELNEQYF
clone size: .; V gene: TRBV28; J gene: TRBJ2-1; D gene: .; CDR3 DNA: TGTGCCAGCAGTTCAGCTCGGACTGGAAGCTCCTACAATGAGCAGTTCTTC; CDR3 protein: CASSSARTGSSYNEQFF
clone size: .; V gene: TRBV2; J gene: TRBJ2-1; D gene: .; CDR3 DNA: TGTGCCAGCACTGGTGGAGAGCAGTTCTTC; CDR3 protein: CASTGGEQFF
clone size: once; V gene: TRBV28; J gene: TRBJ1-5; D gene: .; CDR3 DNA: TGTGCCAGCAGTCCCCTGACAGACAATCAGCCCCAGCATTTT; CDR3 protein: CASSPLTDNQPQHF
clone size: .; V gene: TRBV16; J gene: TRBJ2-1; D gene: TRBD2; CDR3 DNA: TGTGCCAGCAGCCGGGGGACTAGCGGGAGGGTAGGAGATGAGCAGTTCTTC; CDR3 protein: CASSRGTSGRVGDEQFF
clone size: .; V gene: TRBV7-9; J gene: TRBJ1-3; D gene: .; CDR3 DNA: TGTGCCAGCAGCACTAAAGCCCCAGACTCTGGAAACACCATATATTTT; CDR3 protein: CASSTKAPDSGNTIYF
clone size: .; V gene: TRBV25-1; J gene: TRBJ2-7; D gene: .; CDR3 DNA: TGTGCCAGCAGTGAATCTCAGAGGGAGCAGTACTTC; CDR3 protein: CASSESQREQYF
clone size: .; V gene: TRBV4-1; J gene: TRBJ2-3; D gene: TRBD2; CDR3 DNA: TGCGCCAGCAGCCATCGCGCGGGACTAGCGGGAGAGACAGATACGCAGTATTTT; CDR3 protein: CASSHRAGLAGETDTQYF
clone size: .; V gene: TRBV7-6; J gene: TRBJ2-1; D gene: TRBD2; CDR3 DNA: TGTGCCAGCAGCTTAGTGGTGGGGACTAGCGGGGGATACAATGAGCAGTTCTTC; CDR3 protein: CASSLVVGTSGGYNEQFF
clone size: .; V gene: TRBV14; J gene: TRBJ2-7; D gene: .; CDR3 DNA: TGTGCCAGCAGCCATGACGGCAGGGGCTACGAGCAGTACTTC; CDR3 protein: CASSHDGRGYEQYF
clone size: .; V gene: TRBV6-1; J gene: TRBJ2-3; D gene: .; CDR3 DNA: TGTGCCAGCAGTGGATACGCACAGGATACGCAGTATTTT; CDR3 protein: CASSGYAQDTQYF
clone size: .; V gene: TRBV2; J gene: TRBJ2-2; D gene: .; CDR3 DNA: TGTGCCAGCAGTGAAGCCCTGGGCCGCGAGTCGTTGTTTTTT; CDR3 protein: CASSEALGRESLFF
clone size: .; V gene: TRBV5-1; J gene: TRBJ2-1; D gene: .; CDR3 DNA: TGCGCCAGCAGCCCAGACCTCTGGAATGAGCAGTTCTTC; CDR3 protein: CASSPDLWNEQFF
clone size: once; V gene: TRBV7-9; J gene: TRBJ2-7; D gene: TRBD2; CDR3 DNA: TGTGCCAGCAGCCCCGGACTAGCGGGAGCCGAGCAGTACTTC; CDR3 protein: CASSPGLAGAEQYF
clone size: .; V gene: TRBV19; J gene: TRBJ2-1; D gene: .; CDR3 DNA: TGTGCCAGTAGTATAGGGGGGAGTAAACAGTTCTTC; CDR3 protein: CASSIGGSKQFF
clone size: .; V gene: TRBV7-6; J gene: TRBJ2-4; D gene: .; CDR3 DNA: TGTGCCAGCAGCTTAGGTGGAGAATGGAACATTCAGTACTTC; CDR3 protein: CASSLGGEWNIQYF